These T cell receptor beta chains were read from a single sample in a study of shared clonotypes between healthy human individuals. Profiling relied on immunoSEQ multiplex PCR, and the TCRdb table lists in-frame clones only, not all of them. The sample includes some 690,000 clones, around 91% of them seen just once. The sample taken for sequencing was memory CD8+ T cells from PBMCs. The source of these receptors is a man between 18 and 35 years old in good health. Some clones in this sample may be carry-over from other donors' samples. The CDR3 runs from the conserved cysteine through the conserved F or W. A D gene is named only where the DNA matches it firmly. Rows may omit the clone size; those that give it use once, few, many or a size class.

>-|TRBJ2-7|-|TRBV7-8
TGTGCCAGCAGCTTAGCTCCGGGGTCCGAGCAGTACTTC
CASSLAPGSEQYF
>few|TRBJ2-1|-|TRBV9
TGTGCCAGCAGCGTAGTACCCGACAATGAGCAGTTCTTC
CASSVVPDNEQFF
>-|TRBJ2-1|-|TRBV14
TGTGCCAGCAGCCAAGGACTAGAAGTGCTTGAGCAGTTCTTC
CASSQGLEVLEQFF
>-|TRBJ2-7|TRBD1|TRBV27
TGTGCCAGCAGTTTCGGGGACAGTTCCTACGAGCAGTACTTC
CASSFGDSSYEQYF
>few|TRBJ1-1|-|TRBV6-1
TGTGCCAGCAGTGAAAAAGGTTCGGGCACTGAAGCTTTCTTT
CASSEKGSGTEAFF
>-|TRBJ1-3|-|TRBV27
TGTGCCAGCAGTTTAGGCGGAGGTTTCTCTGGAAACACCATATATTTT
CASSLGGGFSGNTIYF
>-|TRBJ1-2|-|TRBV9
TGTGCCAGCAGACCCCCGGGTTCCTATGGCTACACCTTC
CASRPPGSYGYTF
>once|TRBJ1-1|-|TRBV28
TGTGCCAGCAGATTTGCGCAGGACACTGAAGCTTTCTTT
CASRFAQDTEAFF
>once|TRBJ2-2|TRBD2|TRBV6-5
TGTGCCAGCAGTCAGTTCCAGGGAGGGGCCGGGGAGCTGTTTTTT
CASSQFQGGAGELFF
>once|TRBJ1-4|-|TRBV6-5
TGTGCCAGCAGGTCCAGGGCCTCTACTAATGAAAAACTGTTTTTT
CASRSRASTNEKLFF
>-|TRBJ1-6|TRBD1|TRBV27
TGTGCCAGCAGTCCACACCTTCGACAGGGAACCGATTCACCCCTCCACTTT
CASSPHLRQGTDSPLHF
>-|TRBJ2-3|TRBD2|TRBV27
TGTGCCAGCCGTCTGGTGCGGGAGTACACAGATACGCAGTATTTT
CASRLVREYTDTQYF
>-|TRBJ2-2|-|TRBV30
TGTGCCTGGATAGCGGTCACCGGGGAGCTGTTTTTT
CAWIAVTGELFF
>-|TRBJ2-7|-|TRBV9
TGTGCCAGCAGCCAGAGCTGGACATCAACCTACGAGCAGTACTTC
CASSQSWTSTYEQYF
>-|TRBJ2-7|TRBD1|TRBV29-1
TGCAGCGTCTTCGGACAGGGGCGATCCAACTCCTACGAGCAGTACTTC
CSVFGQGRSNSYEQYF
>-|TRBJ2-7|-|TRBV28
TGTGCCAGCAGTTTAAGGCAGGCTCACGAGCAGTACTTC
CASSLRQAHEQYF
>-|TRBJ2-2|-|TRBV29-1
TGCAGCGTTGAAGAGACCGGGGAGCTGTTTTTT
CSVEETGELFF
>-|TRBJ2-7|-|TRBV18
TGTGCCAGCTCACCATTCGAACGGGGACGCTACGAGCAGTACTTC
CASSPFERGRYEQYF
>-|TRBJ1-1|-|TRBV6-1
TGTGCCAGCAGTGTAGTACAGAACACTGAAGCTTTCTTT
CASSVVQNTEAFF
>-|TRBJ2-7|TRBD2|TRBV28
TGTGCCAGCAGTGAATCCGGGACTAGCGGAGCCAGCGCCCACGAGCAGTACTTC
CASSESGTSGASAHEQYF
>-|TRBJ1-5|-|TRBV6-5
TGTGCCAGCAGCCCCCTAAGTCAGCCCCAGCATTTT
CASSPLSQPQHF
>few|TRBJ1-1|-|TRBV7-6
TGTGCCAGCAGCCCCGGACAGAACACTGAAGCTTTCTTT
CASSPGQNTEAFF
>-|TRBJ2-3|-|TRBV27
TGTGCCAGCAGGTCCGCCCCCGGGACACTTCCAAGCACAGATACGCAGTATTTT
CASRSAPGTLPSTDTQYF
>-|TRBJ2-7|TRBD2|TRBV18
TGTGCCAGCTCACCACTAACTAGCGGGACCTACGAGCAGTACTTC
CASSPLTSGTYEQYF
>-|TRBJ2-7|-|TRBV5-6
TGTGCCAGCAGCTTGACTGGTCCGGGACAACTCCCCTACGAGCAGTACTTC
CASSLTGPGQLPYEQYF
>-|TRBJ2-5|-|TRBV6-9
TGTGCCAGCAATATCGCGCAGGCCCAGTACTTC
CASNIAQAQYF
>once|TRBJ1-3|-|TRBV7-4
TGTGCCAGCAGCTTAGAACCCCAGGGCGTACGTGGAAACACCATATATTTT
CASSLEPQGVRGNTIYF
>-|TRBJ2-1|-|TRBV14
TGTGCCAGCAGCCAAGATGGCAGGGATGAGCAGTTCTTC
CASSQDGRDEQFF
>-|TRBJ2-7|-|TRBV7-9
TGTGCCAGCAGCGATGACGAGGGGCCCTACGAGCAGTACTTC
CASSDDEGPYEQYF
>-|TRBJ2-1|-|TRBV7-2
TGTGCCAGCAGCCCAGACAGAACCTACAATGAGCAGTTCTTC
CASSPDRTYNEQFF
>many|TRBJ2-7|-|TRBV10-3
TGTGCCATCGCAGTTGGGGGGAGCTCCTACGAGCAGTACTTC
CAIAVGGSSYEQYF
>few|TRBJ1-1|TRBD1|TRBV28
TGTGCCAGCAGTGCACCTCGGACAGGGGAGAACACTGAAGCTTTCTTT
CASSAPRTGENTEAFF
>-|TRBJ1-1|-|TRBV5-1
TGCGCCAGCAGCTTGGAGGAGATCGCGAACACTGAAGCTTTCTTT
CASSLEEIANTEAFF
>-|TRBJ2-3|-|TRBV21-1
TGTGCCAGCAGCAAAGAGTTTACTAGCGGGAGAGACTTATTAGATACGCAGTATTTT
CASSKEFTSGRDLLDTQYF
>-|TRBJ1-1|-|TRBV6-1
TGTGCCAGCACCGAAACGATAAACACTGAAGCTTTCTTT
CASTETINTEAFF
>-|TRBJ2-7|-|TRBV7-9
TGTGCCAGCAGCTCGAGACTAGACGAGCAGTACTTC
CASSSRLDEQYF
>-|TRBJ2-7|TRBD2|TRBV2
TGTGCCGGGAGGCGGGGGGCTACCTACGAGCAGTACTTC
CAGRRGATYEQYF
>-|TRBJ2-7|TRBD1|TRBV4-3
TGCGCCAGCAGCCCCCGGGACAGCCCCTCGTACGAGCAGTACTTC
CASSPRDSPSYEQYF
>-|TRBJ1-2|TRBD1|TRBV13
TGTGCCAGCAGCTCTTTTAAACAGGGGCTCGAGGATGGCTACACCTTC
CASSSFKQGLEDGYTF
>-|TRBJ2-7|TRBD2|TRBV15
TGTGCCACCAGCGAGTTACTGGGACTAGCGGCACCCTACGAGCAGTACTTC
CATSELLGLAAPYEQYF
>-|TRBJ2-2|TRBD1|TRBV9
TGTGCCAGCAGCCCAGGGGGCACCGGGGAGCTGTTTTTT
CASSPGGTGELFF
>-|TRBJ2-1|TRBD2|TRBV10-3
TGTGCCATCACCAAACAAGCGGGAATGAACAATGAGCAGTTCTTC
CAITKQAGMNNEQFF
>-|TRBJ1-2|-|TRBV6-1
TGTGCCAGCAGTGAAGGTCTCCGGGACATAGATGGCTACACCTTC
CASSEGLRDIDGYTF
>-|TRBJ2-7|-|TRBV15
TGTGCCACCAGCAAGGGCCCAGAGAGGAACGAGCAGTACTTC
CATSKGPERNEQYF
>-|TRBJ2-5|-|TRBV19
TGTGCCAGTAGTATAGGAGTTAGCCAAGAGACCCAGTACTTC
CASSIGVSQETQYF
>-|TRBJ2-7|TRBD2|TRBV7-3
TGTGCCAGCAGCTTAACTCGGCGGGAGGGAGACGAGCAGTACTTC
CASSLTRREGDEQYF
>-|TRBJ2-7|-|TRBV4-1
TGCGCCAGCAGCCTCTTCCAGGGGCACTCCTACGAGCAGTACTTC
CASSLFQGHSYEQYF
>-|TRBJ2-2|TRBD1|TRBV29-1
TGCAGCGTTGAGGGACAGCTCACCGGGGAGCTGTTTTTT
CSVEGQLTGELFF
>-|TRBJ2-7|TRBD2|TRBV7-8
TGTGCCAGCAGCTTATCCCCTAGCGGGAGGGCAATCCCCTACGAGCAGTACTTC
CASSLSPSGRAIPYEQYF
>-|TRBJ2-7|-|TRBV11-2
TGTGCCAGCAGCCCTACTGCGGCTAAAAAGTACTTC
CASSPTAAKKYF
>-|TRBJ1-1|-|TRBV5-6
TGTGCCAGCAGCATTGGTGGGGGCATGAACACTGAAGCTTTCTTT
CASSIGGGMNTEAFF
>-|TRBJ1-1|-|TRBV5-6
TGTGCCAGCAGCTTGGTTAGAGTTGGGACTGAAGCTTTCTTT
CASSLVRVGTEAFF
>-|TRBJ1-5|TRBD1|TRBV7-9
TGTGCCAGCAGCTCACCGGGACAGGGGAATCAGCCCCAGCATTTT
CASSSPGQGNQPQHF
>-|TRBJ1-2|-|TRBV9
TGTGCCAGCAGCGTAGGGGGAACGGCTAACTATGGCTACACCTTC
CASSVGGTANYGYTF
>-|TRBJ2-7|TRBD2|TRBV25-1
TGTGCCAGCACCCCTTGGCGGGAGTCCTACGAGCAGTACTTC
CASTPWRESYEQYF
>-|TRBJ1-5|-|TRBV28
TGTGCCAGCAGTCCGACACGTAGCAATCAGCCCCAGCATTTT
CASSPTRSNQPQHF
>once|TRBJ1-4|TRBD1|TRBV5-4
TGTGCCAGCAGCCTAGGGACAGCAACTAATGAAAAACTGTTTTTT
CASSLGTATNEKLFF
>-|TRBJ2-7|-|TRBV28
TGTGCCAGCAGCGCAGGTGCGAGCTCCTACGAGCAGTACTTC
CASSAGASSYEQYF
>-|TRBJ2-5|-|TRBV5-6
TGTGCCAGCAACCTGGGGGGACACGAAGAGACCCAGTACTTC
CASNLGGHEETQYF